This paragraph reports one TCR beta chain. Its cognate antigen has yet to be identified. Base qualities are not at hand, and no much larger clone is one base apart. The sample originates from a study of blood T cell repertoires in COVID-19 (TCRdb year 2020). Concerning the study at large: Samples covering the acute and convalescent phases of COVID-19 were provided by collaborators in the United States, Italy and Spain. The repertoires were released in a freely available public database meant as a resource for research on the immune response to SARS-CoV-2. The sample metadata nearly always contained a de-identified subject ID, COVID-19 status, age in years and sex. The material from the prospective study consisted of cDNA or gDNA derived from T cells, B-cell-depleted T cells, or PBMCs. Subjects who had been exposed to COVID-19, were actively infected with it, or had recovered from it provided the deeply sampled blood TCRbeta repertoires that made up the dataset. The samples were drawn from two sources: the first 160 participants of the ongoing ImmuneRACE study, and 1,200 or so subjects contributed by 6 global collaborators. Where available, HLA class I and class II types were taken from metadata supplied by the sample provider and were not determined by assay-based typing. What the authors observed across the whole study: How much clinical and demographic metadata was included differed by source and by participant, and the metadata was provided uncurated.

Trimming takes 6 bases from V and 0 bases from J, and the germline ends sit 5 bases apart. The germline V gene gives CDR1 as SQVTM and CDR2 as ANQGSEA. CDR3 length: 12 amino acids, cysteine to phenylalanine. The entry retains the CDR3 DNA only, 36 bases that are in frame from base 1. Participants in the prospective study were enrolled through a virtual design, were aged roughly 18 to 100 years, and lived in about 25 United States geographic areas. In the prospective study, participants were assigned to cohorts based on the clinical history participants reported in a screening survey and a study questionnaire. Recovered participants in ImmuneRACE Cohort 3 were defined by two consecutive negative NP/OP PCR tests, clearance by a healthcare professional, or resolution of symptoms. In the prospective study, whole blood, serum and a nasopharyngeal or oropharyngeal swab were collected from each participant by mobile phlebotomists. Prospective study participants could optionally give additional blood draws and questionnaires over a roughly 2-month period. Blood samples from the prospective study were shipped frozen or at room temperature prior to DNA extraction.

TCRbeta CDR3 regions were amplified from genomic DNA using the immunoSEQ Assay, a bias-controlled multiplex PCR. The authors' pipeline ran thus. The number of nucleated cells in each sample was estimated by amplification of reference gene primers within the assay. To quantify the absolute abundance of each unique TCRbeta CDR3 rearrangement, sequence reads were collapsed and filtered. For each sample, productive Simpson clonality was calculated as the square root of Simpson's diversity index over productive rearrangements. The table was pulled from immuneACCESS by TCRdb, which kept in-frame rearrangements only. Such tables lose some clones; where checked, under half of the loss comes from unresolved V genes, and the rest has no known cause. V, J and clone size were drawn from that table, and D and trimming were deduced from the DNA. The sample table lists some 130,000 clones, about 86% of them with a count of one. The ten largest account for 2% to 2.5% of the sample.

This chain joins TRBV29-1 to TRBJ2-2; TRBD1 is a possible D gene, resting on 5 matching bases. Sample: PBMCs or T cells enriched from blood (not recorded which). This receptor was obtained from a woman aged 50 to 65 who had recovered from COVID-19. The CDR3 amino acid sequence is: CSVTANTGELFF. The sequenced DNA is TGCAGCGTGACAGCGAACACCGGGGAGCTGTTTTTT.